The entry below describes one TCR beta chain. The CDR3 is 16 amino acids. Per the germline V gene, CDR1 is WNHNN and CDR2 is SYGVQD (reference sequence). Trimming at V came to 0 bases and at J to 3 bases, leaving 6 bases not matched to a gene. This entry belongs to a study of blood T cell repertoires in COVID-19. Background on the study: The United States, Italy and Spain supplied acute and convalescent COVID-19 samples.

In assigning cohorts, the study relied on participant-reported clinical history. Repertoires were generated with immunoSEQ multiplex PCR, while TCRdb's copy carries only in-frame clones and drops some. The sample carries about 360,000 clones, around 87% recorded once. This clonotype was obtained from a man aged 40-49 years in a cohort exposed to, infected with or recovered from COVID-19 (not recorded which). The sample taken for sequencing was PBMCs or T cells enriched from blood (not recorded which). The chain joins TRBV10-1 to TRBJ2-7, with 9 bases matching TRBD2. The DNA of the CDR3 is TGCGCCAGCAGTGAGTCCGCTAGCGGGGCCCACTACGAGCAGTACTTC. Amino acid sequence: CASSESASGAHYEQYF.